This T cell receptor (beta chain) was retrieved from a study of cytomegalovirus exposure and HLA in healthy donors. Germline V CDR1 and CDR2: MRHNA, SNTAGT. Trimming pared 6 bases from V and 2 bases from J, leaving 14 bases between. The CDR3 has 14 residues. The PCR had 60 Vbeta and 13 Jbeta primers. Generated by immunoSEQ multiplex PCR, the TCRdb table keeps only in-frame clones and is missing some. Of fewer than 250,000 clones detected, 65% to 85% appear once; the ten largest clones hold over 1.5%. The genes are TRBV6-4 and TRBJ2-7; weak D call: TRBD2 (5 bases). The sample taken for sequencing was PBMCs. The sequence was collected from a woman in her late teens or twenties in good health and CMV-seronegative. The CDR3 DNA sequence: TGTGCCAGCAGAGCGACACCGACTACCTACGAGCAGTACTTC. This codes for CASRATPTTYEQYF.